Listed below are T cell receptor beta chains from one sample, sequenced in a study of OX40 agonist ivuxolimab in advanced cancers. Using immunoSEQ multiplex PCR, the repertoire was profiled, and TCRdb retains in-frame clones only, with some absent. The profile covers around 45,000 clones, with almost 90% appearing a single time and about 7.8% taken by the ten largest. The sample consisted of CD4+ or CD8+ T cells sorted from blood, taken in a trial of the OX40 agonist ivuxolimab. These receptors came from an adult with an advanced solid tumor such as melanoma, head and neck, liver or kidney cancer. CDR3s include the opening cysteine and the closing phenylalanine or tryptophan. The D gene is left open where the match is weak. Clone size, where shown, is once, few, many, or a class for clones that have expanded.

j_gene: TRBJ2-7; abundance: -; len: 13; d_gene: -; v_gene: TRBV5-4; CDR3aa: CASSLAGPHEQYF; CDR3nt: TGTGCCAGCAGCTTGGCGGGACCGCACGAGCAGTACTTC
j_gene: TRBJ1-1; abundance: -; len: 15; d_gene: -; v_gene: TRBV5-1; CDR3aa: CASSLDQTLNTEAFF; CDR3nt: TGCGCCAGCAGCTTGGATCAGACCCTAAACACTGAAGCTTTCTTT
j_gene: TRBJ2-1; abundance: -; len: 14; d_gene: -; v_gene: TRBV15; CDR3aa: CATSSDSSWGEQFF; CDR3nt: TGTGCCACCTCCTCGGACTCTTCCTGGGGTGAGCAGTTCTTC
j_gene: TRBJ1-2; abundance: -; len: 17; d_gene: TRBD1; v_gene: TRBV5-1; CDR3aa: CASSLGADRVPNYGYTF; CDR3nt: TGCGCCAGCAGCTTGGGAGCAGACAGGGTGCCTAACTATGGCTACACCTTC
j_gene: TRBJ1-4; abundance: few; len: 14; d_gene: -; v_gene: TRBV5-1; CDR3aa: CASSLSGHAEELFF; CDR3nt: TGCGCCAGCAGCTTGTCAGGACACGCGGAGGAACTGTTTTTT
j_gene: TRBJ2-2; abundance: -; len: 14; d_gene: -; v_gene: TRBV2; CDR3aa: CASSEYSNTGELFF; CDR3nt: TGTGCCAGCAGTGAATACTCAAATACCGGGGAGCTGTTTTTT
j_gene: TRBJ1-1; abundance: few; len: 10; d_gene: -; v_gene: TRBV20-1; CDR3aa: CSARGNKTFF; CDR3nt: TGCAGTGCTAGAGGGAACAAGACTTTCTTT
j_gene: TRBJ1-4; abundance: -; len: 14; d_gene: TRBD1; v_gene: TRBV6-6; CDR3aa: CASSHGQGAEKLFF; CDR3nt: TGTGCCAGCAGTCACGGACAGGGGGCTGAAAAACTGTTTTTT
j_gene: TRBJ1-2; abundance: -; len: 14; d_gene: -; v_gene: TRBV9; CDR3aa: CASSAMDPGYGYTF; CDR3nt: TGTGCCAGCAGTGCTATGGACCCGGGCTATGGCTACACCTTC
j_gene: TRBJ1-2; abundance: once; len: 14; d_gene: -; v_gene: TRBV5-6; CDR3aa: CASSLGTGTRGYTF; CDR3nt: TGTGCCAGCAGCTTGGGCACAGGGACGCGGGGCTACACCTTC
j_gene: TRBJ2-1; abundance: few; len: 15; d_gene: TRBD2; v_gene: TRBV13; CDR3aa: CASSLRSGRYFEQFF; CDR3nt: TGTGCCAGCAGCTTAAGAAGCGGGAGGTATTTTGAGCAGTTCTTC
j_gene: TRBJ1-1; abundance: once; len: 13; d_gene: -; v_gene: TRBV27; CDR3aa: CASSLRQNTEAFF; CDR3nt: TGTGCCAGCAGTTTGCGCCAGAACACTGAAGCTTTCTTT
j_gene: TRBJ2-4; abundance: -; len: 15; d_gene: -; v_gene: TRBV5-1; CDR3aa: CASSTEQGSKNIQYF; CDR3nt: TGCGCCAGCAGCACCGAGCAGGGTTCCAAAAACATTCAGTACTTC
j_gene: TRBJ2-5; abundance: -; len: 14; d_gene: -; v_gene: TRBV6-6; CDR3aa: CASTRDQLGETQYF; CDR3nt: TGTGCCAGCACGCGGGACCAGCTCGGGGAGACCCAGTACTTC
j_gene: TRBJ2-1; abundance: -; len: 16; d_gene: -; v_gene: TRBV28; CDR3aa: CASSARTARRYNEQFF; CDR3nt: TGTGCCAGCAGTGCTAGGACAGCACGGAGGTACAATGAGCAGTTCTTC
j_gene: TRBJ1-1; abundance: -; len: 13; d_gene: -; v_gene: TRBV11-3; CDR3aa: CASSARGHTEAFF; CDR3nt: TGTGCCAGCAGCGCAAGGGGACACACTGAAGCTTTCTTT
j_gene: TRBJ2-7; abundance: -; len: 13; d_gene: -; v_gene: TRBV6-9; CDR3aa: CASSYSEGYEQYF; CDR3nt: TGTGCCAGCAGTTATTCCGAAGGGTACGAGCAGTACTTC
j_gene: TRBJ2-1; abundance: -; len: 15; d_gene: -; v_gene: TRBV5-1; CDR3aa: CASSLAMTSYNEQFF; CDR3nt: TGCGCCAGCAGCTTGGCCATGACCTCCTACAATGAGCAGTTCTTC
j_gene: TRBJ1-4; abundance: once; len: 15; d_gene: -; v_gene: TRBV18; CDR3aa: CASSPPGARDEKLFF; CDR3nt: TGTGCCAGCTCACCACCGGGGGCCCGGGATGAAAAACTGTTTTTT
j_gene: TRBJ1-1; abundance: -; len: 15; d_gene: TRBD1; v_gene: TRBV7-2; CDR3aa: CASSPGQPGRTEAFF; CDR3nt: TGTGCCAGCAGCCCGGGACAGCCCGGCCGTACTGAAGCTTTCTTT
j_gene: TRBJ1-4; abundance: once; len: 21; d_gene: -; v_gene: TRBV13; CDR3aa: CASSFNNKGRDSIATNEKLFF; CDR3nt: TGTGCCAGCAGCTTTAATAATAAAGGGCGAGACAGCATTGCAACTAATGAAAAACTGTTTTTT
j_gene: TRBJ2-2; abundance: -; len: 13; d_gene: -; v_gene: TRBV7-7; CDR3aa: CASSLSRTGELFF; CDR3nt: TGTGCTAGCAGCTTAAGCCGGACCGGGGAGCTGTTTTTT
j_gene: TRBJ1-2; abundance: -; len: 14; d_gene: -; v_gene: TRBV14; CDR3aa: CASSQGAGNYGYTF; CDR3nt: TGTGCCAGCAGCCAAGGGGCGGGAAACTATGGCTACACCTTC
j_gene: TRBJ2-5; abundance: -; len: 16; d_gene: -; v_gene: TRBV12-5; CDR3aa: CASGLRQTNKAETQYF; CDR3nt: TGTGCTAGTGGTTTGAGGCAGACCAACAAGGCAGAGACCCAGTACTTC
j_gene: TRBJ2-5; abundance: -; len: 15; d_gene: -; v_gene: TRBV6-6; CDR3aa: CASRALGAGGETQYF; CDR3nt: TGTGCCAGCAGAGCACTGGGGGCTGGAGGGGAGACCCAGTACTTC
j_gene: TRBJ2-3; abundance: -; len: 13; d_gene: -; v_gene: TRBV29-1; CDR3aa: CSVARESTDTQYF; CDR3nt: TGCAGCGTAGCCAGGGAGTCCACAGATACGCAGTATTTT
j_gene: TRBJ1-1; abundance: -; len: 15; d_gene: -; v_gene: TRBV6-1; CDR3aa: CASSDGTYMNTEAFF; CDR3nt: TGTGCCAGCAGTGACGGCACTTATATGAACACTGAAGCTTTCTTT